The next 28 T cell receptor beta chains were all read from a single sample in a study of early T cells in non-severe SARS-CoV-2 infection. TCRdb fed the 5' RACE reads into MiXCR, producing one record per CDR3 protein. In the table there are under 45,000 distinct CDR3 sequences, almost 5.5% of which are singletons. The sample in question was whole blood, obtained at baseline. Source of these receptors: an adult who was a healthcare worker with PCR-confirmed SARS-CoV-2 infection or an uninfected control (not recorded which).

This clonotype has just a few counts. The chain carries TRBV7-9 and TRBJ2-5; no clear D gene. CDR3 length: 14 residues. Germline-derived CDR1 and CDR2 are SEHNR and FQNEAQ (reference sequence). V was shortened by 7 bases and J by 5 bases, with 17 bases between the two germline ends. The CDR3 nucleotides read TGTGCCAGCACCATAGCAGTCCCGTCCGAGACCCAGTACTTC. Protein product: CASTIAVPSETQYF.

A few counts support this clonotype. The rearrangement links TRBV30 to TRBJ2-1, with D perhaps assigned TRBD1 or TRBD2 (5 bases each). CDR3 length equals 14 residues. Trimming pared 3 bases from V and 10 bases from J, leaving 19 bases between. CDR1 and CDR2 from the germline V gene are GTSNPN and SVGIG (reference sequence). The CDR3 nucleotides read TGTGCCTGGAGATTATCCGGGACGACCAAGGAGCAGTTCTTC. It specifies CAWRLSGTTKEQFF.

This clonotype was recorded at least ten times. The chain combines TRBV20-1 with TRBJ2-7, with TRBD1 matching over 9 bases. Trimming took 5 bases from V and 6 from J; bases not matched to a gene: 14. Germline V gene sequence: CDR1 DFQATT, CDR2 SNEGSKA (reference sequence). The length of the CDR3 is 15 residues. The CDR3 nucleotides are TGCAGTGCTGGGGGGTTCCGGGACAGGGAGGGCGAGCAGTACTTC. Protein sequence: CSAGGFRDREGEQYF.

This clonotype was counted ten times or more. The chain links TRBV27 to TRBJ1-1, with a possible D match to TRBD1 (5 bases). The ends were cut back, 8 bases at V and 1 base at J, with 14 bases in the middle. CDR1 and CDR2 (germline): MNHEY, SMNVEV (reference sequence). CDR3 length equals 14 residues. The DNA for the CDR3 is TGTGCCAGCTCCCTTTTAGGGACGAACACTGAAGCTTTCTTT. Translated, it gives CASSLLGTNTEAFF.

This clonotype has a handful of counts. The chain recombines TRBV5-1 with TRBJ1-1, with 7 bases lining up with TRBD1. CDR3 length: 17 amino acids. Germline V gene data show CDR1 as SGHRS and CDR2 as YFSETQ. The V gene end was trimmed by 3 bases and the J gene end by 1 base; junction bases not matched to a gene: 12. As DNA, the CDR3 is TGCGCCAGCAGCTACCGGACAGGAGGGGGGTCGAACACTGAAGCTTTCTTT. This gives the protein CASSYRTGGGSNTEAFF.

This clonotype was counted many times. This rearrangement joins TRBV6-5 to TRBJ1-2, with no clear D. The CDR3 covers 18 residues. Germline V lookup: CDR1 MNHEY, CDR2 SVGAGI. The ends were cut back, 5 bases at V and 0 bases at J, with 22 bases in the middle. In nucleotides, the CDR3 is TGTGCCAGCAGTCCAGGACCGGATCTCACTGAAGCTAACTATGGCTACACCTTC. It specifies CASSPGPDLTEANYGYTF.

This clonotype appeared many times. V usage is TRBV5-1 and J usage is TRBJ1-1; D not resolved. This CDR3 contains 15 residues. The germline V gene has CDR1 SGHRS and CDR2 YFSETQ. Trimming left V 0 bases short and J 1 base short, with 10 bases between. The DNA for the CDR3 is TGCGCCAGCAGCTTGGATGGGTACCCGAACACTGAAGCTTTCTTT. Translating it yields CASSLDGYPNTEAFF.

This chain uses TRBV19 with TRBJ2-1; 10 bases fit TRBD2. This CDR3 is built from 17 residues. The germline gives CDR1 LNHDA, CDR2 SQIVND (reference sequence). V was pared by 5 bases and J by 1 base, with 8 bases of the junction left unmatched. The CDR3 loop is CASSGSSGSRSYNEQFF. The DNA for the CDR3 is TGTGCCAGTAGTGGGTCTAGCGGGAGCCGTTCCTACAATGAGCAGTTCTTC. The whole variable domain, filled in from reference TRBV19 and TRBJ2-1, reads DGGITQSPKYLFRKEGQNVTLSCEQNLNHDAMYWYRQDPGQGLRLIYYSQIVNDFQKGDIAEGYSVSREKKESFPLTVTSAQKNPTAFYLCASSGSSGSRSYNEQFFGPGTRLTVL.

This clonotype was counted many times. This chain uses TRBV19 with TRBJ1-2; TRBD1 might be the D (6 bases). This CDR3 comprises 11 residues. Germline loops: CDR1 LNHDA, CDR2 SQIVND (reference sequence). V lost 7 bases and J 10 bases, leaving 13 bases between the germline ends. Here the CDR3 DNA reads TGTGCCAGTATCGGGGACACGATCTACACCTTC. It translates to CASIGDTIYTF.

This clonotype was seen ten or more times. The chain recombines TRBV29-1 with TRBJ2-1, with 8 bases aligning to TRBD2. CDR1 SQVTM and CDR2 ANQGSEA come from the germline V gene. The CDR3 has 11 residues. The junction had 1 base not matched to a gene; V was cut back by 6 bases and J by 6 bases. CDR3 nucleotides: TGCAGCGTGGGGACTAGCAATGAGCAGTTCTTC. Translating gives CSVGTSNEQFF.

This clonotype was observed many times. The chain has TRBV7-9 and TRBJ1-1, with 9 bases lining up with TRBD1. The CDR3 is 15 amino acids. CDR1 SEHNR and CDR2 FQNEAQ come from the germline V gene (reference sequence). V lost 8 bases to trimming and J lost 2 bases; unmatched junction nucleotides: 9. The CDR3: CASHRGLGGNTEAFF. The CDR3 nucleotides read TGTGCCAGCCACAGGGGGCTTGGCGGAAACACTGAAGCTTTCTTT.

This clonotype appeared a few times. CDR3 DNA sequence: TGTGCCAGCAGTCCCAGGGGGCGGGGATGGGGCTACGAGCAGTACGTC. Encoded protein: CASSPRGRGWGYEQYV. The V call is TRBV27, the J call TRBJ2-7, with 8 bases that match TRBD1. This CDR3 has 16 residues. CDR1 is MNHEY and CDR2 is SMNVEV in the germline V gene (reference sequence). Unmatched junction bases numbered 12, after V lost 5 bases and J lost 3 bases.

This clonotype was detected ten times or more. CDR3 amino acids: CASSLSGSNEQFF. CDR3 coding DNA: TGTGCCAGCAGCTTGTCGGGGAGCAATGAGCAGTTCTTC. The V and J genes are TRBV11-3 and TRBJ2-1; D is possibly TRBD2 (5 bases). Trimming left V 3 bases short and J 6 bases short, with 9 bases between. Germline-derived CDR1 and CDR2 are SGHNT and YENEEA. The CDR3 length is 13 residues.

This clonotype was detected ten times or more. V is TRBV3-1 and J is TRBJ2-7, with TRBD2 matching over 8 bases. The germline gives CDR1 LGHDT, CDR2 YNNKEL (reference sequence). This CDR3 is 15 amino acids long. V shed 2 bases and J 7 bases; nucleotides not matched to a gene: 10. The CDR3 is CASSQLFGRAGEQYF. CDR3 coding DNA: TGTGCCAGCAGCCAATTATTCGGGAGGGCCGGGGAGCAGTACTTC.

This clonotype was detected ten times or more. One end of the junction does not line up with germline, which may come from a read error. The genes are TRBV24-1 and TRBJ1-6; D uncertain. The CDR3 contains 13 residues. Germline CDR1 reads KGHDR; CDR2 reads SFDVKD. For the CDR3, the DNA is TGTGTCACCAGTGAGGGATTGCCGGAGCCCCTCCACTTT. This translates into CVTSEGLPEPLHF.

This clonotype was observed a handful of times. The V and J genes are TRBV4-1 and TRBJ2-5; 9 nucleotides align to TRBD1. The CDR3 is made up of 19 amino acids. V was clipped by 4 bases and J by 4 bases; unmatched bases: 19. CDR1 MGHRA and CDR2 YSYEKL come from the germline V gene. The chain's CDR3 is CASSPRGQGVILWGETQYF. The CDR3, as DNA: TGCGCCAGCAGCCCCAGGGGACAGGGCGTTATTCTATGGGGAGAGACCCAGTACTTC.

In its sample, this clonotype was seen a few times. The rearrangement uses TRBV27 and TRBJ2-7; 12 nucleotides agree with TRBD1. CDR1 and CDR2 from the germline V gene are MNHEY and SMNVEV (reference sequence). V lost 6 bases, J lost 6 bases, and 6 bases stayed unmatched. The CDR3 loop spans 14 amino acids. The CDR3 region has the DNA TGTGCCAGCAGGTACGGGACAGGGGGCCGCGAGCAGTACTTC. As protein: CASRYGTGGREQYF.

This clonotype was recorded a few times. This chain joins TRBV12-3 or TRBV12-4 and TRBJ2-7, with 13 bases lining up with TRBD2. The CDR3 has 15 amino acids. Unmatched junction bases numbered 7, after V lost 4 bases and J lost 7 bases. CDR3 loop: CASSSTSGRPGEQYF. In DNA form, the CDR3 reads TGTGCCAGCAGTTCGACTAGCGGGAGGCCCGGGGAGCAGTACTTC.

This clonotype was seen ten or more times. The chain carries TRBV20-1 and TRBJ2-3; D not certain. CDR1 is DFQATT and CDR2 is SNEGSKA in the germline V gene (reference sequence). V was cut by 6 bases and J by 5 bases, with 12 bases left in between. The CDR3 is 12 residues long. CDR3 in amino acids: CSAKTQKDTQYF. The CDR3 region has the DNA TGCAGTGCCAAGACGCAGAAAGATACGCAGTATTTT.

This clonotype was recorded at least ten times. The J gene is TRBJ2-7, the V gene TRBV7-9; 7 nucleotides align to TRBD2. Germline V gene sequence: CDR1 SEHNR, CDR2 FQNEAQ (reference sequence). Germline trimming cut 8 bases from V and 2 bases from J; bases unmatched to any gene: 3. CDR3 size: 12 residues. The CDR3 DNA reads TGTGCCAGCCGGGGGGAGGCCTACGAGCAGTACTTC. Translating it yields CASRGEAYEQYF.

There are a few counts of this clonotype. The V gene is TRBV19, the J gene TRBJ1-1; D is undetermined. CDR3 length: 14 amino acids. V was clipped by 0 bases and J by 1 base, with 6 bases between them. Germline values: CDR1 LNHDA, CDR2 SQIVND (reference sequence). The CDR3 loop reads CASSIDGRNTEAFF. The DNA for the CDR3 is TGTGCCAGTAGTATAGACGGCAGGAACACTGAAGCTTTCTTT.

This clonotype was seen at least ten times. The V and J genes are TRBV10-3 and TRBJ2-7; 9 bases align to TRBD1. J was trimmed by 3 bases and V by 2 bases; bases with no gene match: 8. Germline CDR1 ENHRY, CDR2 SYGVKD. The CDR3 runs to 16 residues. The CDR3 is CAISEPDRGHVYEQYF. DNA for the CDR3: TGTGCCATCAGTGAGCCGGACAGGGGTCACGTCTACGAGCAGTACTTC.

At least ten counts were recorded for this clonotype. The gene calls are TRBV10-1 and TRBJ2-1; no clear D gene. Trimming took 0 bases from V and 9 from J, leaving 9 bases between them. Looked up from germline, CDR1 is WNHNN and CDR2 is SYGVQD (reference sequence). The CDR3 sequence is 13 residues long. CDR3 nucleotide sequence: TGCGCCAGCAGTGAGTCGAATAGGCGTGAGCAGTTCTTC. As protein: CASSESNRREQFF.

This clonotype has a count of ten or more. This chain joins TRBV6-1 and TRBJ2-1; D is possibly TRBD2 (5 bases). The germline V gene has CDR1 MNHNS and CDR2 SASEGT. Deletions cut 3 bases from V and 7 bases from J, with 22 bases between. The CDR3 is made up of 17 amino acids. Written as DNA, the CDR3 is TGTGCCAGCAGTGAGGGAGAAATATCCCCTCATTTAAATGAGCAGTTCTTC. This encodes CASSEGEISPHLNEQFF.

This clonotype was counted only a few times. The V and J genes are TRBV28 and TRBJ2-5; D remains unclear. Trimming pared 6 bases from V and 0 bases from J, leaving 8 bases between. CDR3 size: 13 residues. The germline V gene encodes CDR1 MDHEN and CDR2 SYDVKM. The chain's CDR3 is CASRVTNQETQYF. CDR3 DNA: TGTGCCAGCAGGGTAACAAACCAAGAGACCCAGTACTTC.

In this sample, this clonotype turned up many times. The chain combines TRBV24-1 with TRBJ2-3; 9 positions match TRBD1. V dropped 3 bases and J dropped 2; count of bases not matched to a gene: 5. CDR3 length: 16 amino acids. The germline CDR1 and CDR2 sequences are KGHDR and SFDVKD. This CDR3 is CATSDPGQGHTDTQYF. DNA of the CDR3: TGTGCCACCAGTGATCCGGGACAGGGTCACACAGATACGCAGTATTTT.

This clonotype was picked up many times. This chain connects TRBV20-1 to TRBJ1-5; 8 nucleotides align to TRBD1. Germline V gene sequence: CDR1 DFQATT, CDR2 SNEGSKA (reference sequence). The CDR3 totals 13 residues. J gave up 7 bases and V 6 bases, and 8 bases lay outside the gene matches. CDR3 sequence (DNA): TGCAGTGCGGCCGTGACAGGGGACCAGCCCCAGCATTTT. Translated: CSAAVTGDQPQHF.

The sample holds a few counts of this clonotype. The chain uses TRBV7-9 and TRBJ2-3; 12 nucleotides agree with TRBD1. The V gene's germline CDR1 is SEHNR and CDR2 FQNEAQ (reference sequence). J lost 6 bases, V lost 4 bases, and 2 bases had no gene match. The CDR3 consists of 14 residues. The CDR3, as DNA: TGTGCCAGCAGCTACGGGACAGGGGGCGATACGCAGTATTTT. Its translation is CASSYGTGGDTQYF.